This T cell receptor (beta chain) was captured in a study of cytomegalovirus exposure and HLA in healthy donors. PCR amplification relied on 60 Vbeta primers (plus 13 Jbeta primers). TCRdb's copy holds only in-frame clones and misses some; the assay was immunoSEQ multiplex PCR. The top ten clones hold around 4.8% of a sample with 150,000 to 200,000 clones, about four fifths of them seen once. Study-level findings and limits: Clonal expansion, a later analysis showed, was greater in HLA-associated TCR beta chains than in equally common others.

Details on this clone: Its target is unknown.

This receptor was taken from a girl aged 5 to 17 in good health and CMV-seropositive. The sample taken for sequencing was PBMCs.

The CDR3 region is CASSLVYRGLEQPQHF. The DNA of the CDR3 is TGTGCCAGCAGTTTAGTGTACAGGGGGCTGGAACAGCCCCAGCATTTT. The chain uses TRBV28 and TRBJ1-5; TRBD1 matches 9 bases. V lost 2 bases, J lost 7 bases, and 9 bases stayed unmatched. CDR3 size: 16 residues. CDR1 and CDR2 (germline): MDHEN, SYDVKM.